The T cell receptor beta chain described here comes from a study of control samples from healthy donors and cancer patients. Using immunoSEQ multiplex PCR, the repertoire was profiled, and TCRdb retains in-frame clones only, with some absent. The data contain just over 6,500 clones, 76% of them seen just once; the ten biggest clones take up 16%. Trimming cost V 3 bases and J 8 bases; bases outside gene matches: 8. This CDR3 is 15 amino acids long. Germline CDR1 and CDR2: SGHTA and FQGTGA. This receptor was taken from a male donor with melanoma. The sample was formalin-fixed, paraffin-embedded tissue. This rearrangement joins TRBV7-3 to TRBJ2-1, with 9 nucleotides matching TRBD2. This chain's CDR3 is CASSLRGGRSDEQFF. The CDR3 DNA is TGTGCCAGCAGCTTGCGGGGGGGCCGCTCGGATGAGCAGTTCTTC.